These 23 T cell receptor beta chains were all obtained from the same sample, sequenced in a study of T cell responses to AZD1222 COVID-19 vaccine. The table came from immunoSEQ multiplex PCR; TCRdb's copy has only in-frame clones and leaves some out. The table lists 90,000 or so clones, around 90% of them singletons, with about 5.4% in the top ten. The sequencing here drew on peripheral blood, taken 28 days after the second AZD1222 dose. The receptors were gathered from an adult who received the AZD1222 COVID-19 vaccine.

This clone was detected only a few times. The rearrangement uses TRBV5-4 and TRBJ1-5; 8 bases agree with TRBD1. The junction had 11 bases not matched to a gene; V was cut back by 4 bases and J by 5 bases. The length of the CDR3 is 16 residues. CDR1 is SGHNT, CDR2 YYREEE, per germline (reference sequence). CDR3 amino acids: CASSQRGTGGDQPQHF. The CDR3 DNA reads as TGTGCCAGCAGCCAACGTGGGACAGGAGGTGATCAGCCCCAGCATTTT.

The chain employs TRBV11-2 and TRBJ2-5; either TRBD1 or TRBD2 may fit D (7 bases each). The CDR3 runs to 13 residues. V was trimmed by 5 bases and J by 6 bases, leaving 13 bases between them. Per the germline V gene, CDR1 is SGHAT and CDR2 is FQNNGV. This CDR3 is CASSQGGEKTQYF. For the CDR3, the DNA is TGTGCCAGCAGCCAGGGGGGGGAGAAGACCCAGTACTTC. Together with reference TRBV11-2 and TRBJ2-5, the CDR3 gives the full variable domain: EAGVAQSPRYKIIEKRQSVAFWCNPISGHATLYWYQQILGQGPKLLIQFQNNGVVDDSQLPKDRFSAERLKGVDSTLKIQPAKLEDSAVYLCASSQGGEKTQYFGPGTRLLVL.

This sequence joins TRBV4-1 and TRBJ2-3, with a tentative D call TRBD1 (5 bases). Per the germline V gene, CDR1 is MGHRA and CDR2 is YSYEKL. This CDR3 comprises 18 residues. The ends were cut back, 3 bases at V and 4 bases at J, with 23 bases in the middle. CDR3 DNA: TGCGCCAGCAGCCATCTAATAGGGGCCGGTCGGAGCGCAGATACGCAGTATTTT. Amino acids: CASSHLIGAGRSADTQYF.

This clone was seen more than once but under ten times. The chain has TRBV12-3 or TRBV12-4 and TRBJ2-7; the D is unclear. The V end lost 1 base, the J end lost 2 bases, and 6 bases lay between the germline ends. The CDR3 has 13 residues. CDR3 region: CASSLDSPYEQYF. The CDR3 bases are TGTGCCAGCAGTTTAGACAGCCCCTACGAGCAGTACTTC.

This clone was seen more than once but under ten times. The gene calls are TRBV15 and TRBJ2-7; TRBD1 matches 7 bases. The CDR3 length is 14 residues. V lost 3 bases and J lost 2; bases outside the gene matches: 4. Germline CDR1 LNHNV, CDR2 YYDKDF (reference sequence). In DNA form, the CDR3 reads TGTGCCACCAGCAGGGGGGACAGCGCCTACGAGCAGTACTTC. Translation gives CATSRGDSAYEQYF.

The chain employs TRBV7-9 and TRBJ2-3; D is unclear. Trimming took 6 bases from V and 4 from J, leaving 5 bases between them. CDR1 is SEHNR and CDR2 is FQNEAQ in the germline V gene (reference sequence). This CDR3 contains 11 residues. CDR3 sequence reads: CASSLSDTQYF. CDR3 in DNA: TGTGCCAGCAGTCTTTCAGATACGCAGTATTTT.

V usage is TRBV12-5 and J usage is TRBJ1-5; D remains ambiguous. Trimming removed 0 bases from V and 0 bases from J, with 18 bases in between. From germline, CDR1 is LGHNT and CDR2 FRNRAP. This CDR3 contains 19 residues. The CDR3 DNA sequence: TGTGCTAGTGGTTTGGTACCGGGCATCCCGACCTATAGCAATCAGCCCCAGCATTTT. Protein: CASGLVPGIPTYSNQPQHF.

The count of this clone is one. The rearrangement joins TRBV6-2 or TRBV6-3 to TRBJ2-7, with TRBD2 as a possible D gene (5 bases). Trimming removed 2 bases from V and 5 bases from J, with 28 bases in between. The CDR3 consists of 19 residues. CDR1 MNHEY and CDR2 SVGEGT come from the germline V gene. CDR3 loop: CASSYPGLRAGPNKDEQYF. The CDR3 DNA reads as TGTGCCAGCAGTTACCCGGGCCTGCGGGCCGGACCTAACAAAGACGAGCAGTACTTC.

The genes are TRBV10-3 and TRBJ1-6, with D unclear. V was pared by 7 bases and J by 5 bases, with 12 bases between. The CDR3 covers 14 residues. Germline assignment: CDR1 ENHRY and CDR2 SYGVKD. The CDR3 loop reads CAITPGSDNSPLHF. Written as DNA, the CDR3 is TGTGCCATCACCCCAGGCTCGGATAATTCACCCCTCCACTTT.

The chain joins TRBV6-1 to TRBJ1-1; no clear D gene. Trimming stripped 1 base from V and 6 bases from J, with 6 bases between. Germline CDR1 is MNHNS and CDR2 is SASEGT. The CDR3 length is 12 residues. CDR3 protein: CASSEVAAEAFF. CDR3 coding DNA: TGTGCCAGCAGTGAAGTGGCAGCTGAAGCTTTCTTT.

The table lists this clone with a few counts. The chain is built from TRBV30 and TRBJ1-5; D possibly corresponds to TRBD1 (6 bases). The V and J ends lost 1 base and 1 base respectively, with 8 bases between them. Germline V gene data show CDR1 as GTSNPN and CDR2 as SVGIG (reference sequence). The CDR3 covers 14 residues. The CDR3 nucleotides read TGTGCCTGGAGTGGAGGGACAAGCAATCAGCCCCAGCATTTT. Its translation is CAWSGGTSNQPQHF.

The CDR3 loop reads CASSHSTGADLMNTEAFF. In DNA, the CDR3 is TGTGCCAGCAGCCACTCGACAGGGGCGGACCTTATGAACACTGAAGCTTTCTTT. The V gene is TRBV3-1 (or the pseudogene TRBV3-2), the J gene TRBJ1-1; TRBD1 matches at 8 bases. CDR1 and CDR2 from the germline V gene are LGHDT and YNNKEL (reference sequence). J was trimmed by 0 bases and V by 3 bases; bases with no gene match: 12. This CDR3 has 18 amino acids.

The chain's CDR3 is CASSIGRGLLYEQYF. The CDR3 DNA reads TGTGCCAGTAGTATCGGCAGGGGGCTACTCTACGAGCAGTACTTC. The genes are TRBV19 and TRBJ2-7; 8 positions agree with TRBD1. V shed 3 bases, J shed 3 bases, and the junction held 7 bases outside the gene matches. CDR1 and CDR2 from the germline V gene are LNHDA and SQIVND (reference sequence). The CDR3 loop spans 15 amino acids.

This chain connects TRBV27 to TRBJ2-7; D call uncertain. Deletions cut 4 bases from V and 7 bases from J, with 11 bases between. The CDR3 is 12 residues long. The germline gives CDR1 MNHEY, CDR2 SMNVEV (reference sequence). CDR3 sequence: CASSYPSGEQYF. The DNA for the CDR3 is TGTGCCAGCAGTTACCCTTCCGGAGAGCAGTACTTC.

The genes are TRBV7-3 and TRBJ2-1, with D perhaps TRBD2 (5 bases). The CDR3 length is 13 residues. V was pared by 3 bases and J by 8 bases, with 11 bases between. From germline, CDR1 is SGHTA and CDR2 FQGTGA. The CDR3 is CASSFLAIDEQFF. CDR3 in DNA: TGTGCCAGCAGCTTTTTAGCGATTGATGAGCAGTTCTTC.

The genes are TRBV4-2 and TRBJ2-1, with TRBD2 matching 11 bases. CDR1 is LGHNA, CDR2 YNFKEQ, per germline. The CDR3 consists of 20 residues. The J segment lost 0 bases and the V segment lost 0 bases, leaving 10 bases of the junction unmatched. Written as DNA, the CDR3 is TGTGCCAGCAGCCAAGATTTAGAAACTAGCGGGGGCTACTCCTACAATGAGCAGTTCTTC. Translation gives CASSQDLETSGGYSYNEQFF.

The chain carries TRBV7-9 and TRBJ1-1, with TRBD1 as a possible D gene (5 bases). CDR1 and CDR2 (germline): SEHNR, FQNEAQ (reference sequence). The CDR3 contains 14 residues. With 3 bases removed from V and 4 bases from J, the gap between germline ends came to 12 bases. In DNA, the CDR3 is TGTGCCAGCAGCTTTCGGCCAGGGCCCACTGAAGCTTTCTTT. This translates into CASSFRPGPTEAFF.

The chain couples TRBV3-1 (or the pseudogene TRBV3-2) to TRBJ1-5, with no clear D. Germline V lookup: CDR1 LGHDT, CDR2 YNNKEL (reference sequence). CDR3 length equals 14 residues. V was pared by 1 base and J by 2 bases, with 6 bases between. CDR3 sequence reads: CASSQARGNQPQHF. Here the CDR3 DNA reads TGTGCCAGCAGCCAAGCGAGGGGCAATCAGCCCCAGCATTTT.

The rearrangement joins TRBV3-1 (or the pseudogene TRBV3-2) to TRBJ2-3; D not resolved. V gave up 3 bases and J gave up 5 bases, with 6 bases separating them. Germline V gives CDR1 LGHDT, CDR2 YNNKEL (reference sequence). This CDR3 has 12 amino acids. DNA of the CDR3: TGTGCCAGCAGCCACCTCCGAGATACGCAGTATTTT. This gives the protein CASSHLRDTQYF.

This rearrangement joins TRBV7-3 to TRBJ1-1; perhaps TRBD1 as D (5 bases). This CDR3 has 16 residues. Germline V gene sequence: CDR1 SGHTA, CDR2 FQGTGA. Trimming took 0 bases from V and 0 from J, leaving 11 bases between them. The DNA for the CDR3 is TGTGCCAGCAGCTTAACCTCCATGGGGGTGAACACTGAAGCTTTCTTT. Translating it yields CASSLTSMGVNTEAFF.

The chain uses TRBV6-1 and TRBJ1-4; possibly TRBD1 for D (5 bases). CDR1 and CDR2 (germline): MNHNS, SASEGT. The CDR3 runs to 15 residues. Trimming removed 0 bases from V and 5 bases from J, with 10 bases in between. CDR3 DNA sequence: TGTGCCAGCAGTGAAGCGCTTCGGGGGAATGAAAAACTGTTTTTT. Protein product: CASSEALRGNEKLFF.

This chain connects TRBV28 to TRBJ2-7; D remains ambiguous. The CDR3 consists of 11 residues. Germline CDR1 is MDHEN and CDR2 is SYDVKM. The CDR3 bases are TGTGCGAGTGAAGTAGGGTACGAGCAGTACTTC. Its protein is CASEVGYEQYF.

The CDR3 DNA is TGTGCCAGCAGCTTGTTTCTCTCTCCGGCGGGGGGGCGTAGGGAGCTGTTTTTT. It is translated as CASSLFLSPAGGRRELFF. This rearrangement joins TRBV5-6 to TRBJ2-2; 9 nucleotides align to TRBD2. The CDR3 consists of 18 residues. V was pared by 1 base and J by 9 bases, with 16 bases of the junction left unmatched. Germline values: CDR1 SGHDT, CDR2 YYEEEE.